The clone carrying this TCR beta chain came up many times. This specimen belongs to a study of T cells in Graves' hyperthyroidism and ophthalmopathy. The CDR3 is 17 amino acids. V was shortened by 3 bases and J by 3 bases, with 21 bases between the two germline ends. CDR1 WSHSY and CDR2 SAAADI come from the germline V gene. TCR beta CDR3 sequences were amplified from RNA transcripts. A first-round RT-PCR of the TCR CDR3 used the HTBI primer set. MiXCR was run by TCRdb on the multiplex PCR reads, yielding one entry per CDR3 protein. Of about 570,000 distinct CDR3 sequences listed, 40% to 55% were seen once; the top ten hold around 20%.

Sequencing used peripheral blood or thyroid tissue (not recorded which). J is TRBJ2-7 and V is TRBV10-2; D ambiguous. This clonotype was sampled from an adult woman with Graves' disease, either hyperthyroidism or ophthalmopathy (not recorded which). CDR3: CASSDDAGSRFFYEQYF. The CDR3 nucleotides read TGCGCCAGCAGTGACGATGCCGGTAGTCGGTTCTTCTACGAGCAGTACTTC.